This T cell receptor beta chain was identified in a study of shared clonotypes between healthy human individuals. Deep-level assay runs were performed. For unsorted PBMC, 300 ng DNA per replicate equaled some 32,000 T cell genomes. As handled by the study authors: ImmunoSEQ gave junction-only sequences without quality scores, so filtering differed. TCRdb's copy holds only in-frame clones and misses some; the assay was immunoSEQ multiplex PCR. V, J and clone size reflect that table, while D and trimming were determined from the DNA. The sample yields hundreds of thousands of clones, just over 75% seen once. The donors were adults (healthy and HIV-negative) with no recent acute infections or vaccinations. CDR1 is LNHDA, CDR2 SQIVND, per germline (reference sequence). The germline V and J ends were trimmed by 9 bases and 5 bases, with 21 bases remaining between them. The CDR3 runs 15 residues.

V usage is TRBV19 and J usage is TRBJ2-3, with a possible D match to TRBD2 (6 bases). The sequencing sample was made of PBMCs. This receptor was obtained from a woman aged 35 to 49 in good health. Some clones in this sample may be carry-over from other donors' samples. CDR3 amino acids: CASRTADYLGDTQYF. Here the CDR3 DNA reads TGTGCCAGCAGAACCGCGGACTACCTGGGAGATACGCAGTATTTT.